The source of this TCR beta chain is a study of shared T cell receptors in the human thymus. CDR3 length equals 18 residues. Trimming removed 3 bases at V and 0 bases at J, with 20 bases between. Germline V gene sequence: CDR1 LNHDA, CDR2 SQIVND (reference sequence). The data were produced by immunoSEQ multiplex PCR, yet TCRdb's version contains in-frame clones alone and is incomplete. The sample yields hundreds of thousands of clones, 75% to 90% seen once. These data also formed part of another study, on human thymus T cells. That work states: Finnish infants who were healthy and having corrective surgery for congenital heart defects made up the donors. The source of the thymus tissue was resections taken during corrective heart surgery. Thymic and blood repertoires appeared to display a bias in their usage of V and J genes.

The J gene is TRBJ2-5, the V gene TRBV19; D unresolved. This receptor was taken from a girl less than two years old with a congenital heart defect. The specimen sequenced was thymocytes. DNA for the CDR3: TGTGCCAGTAGTATTTTCTTGGCTGGCCAATTAAACCAAGAGACCCAGTACTTC. This translates into CASSIFLAGQLNQETQYF. The full variable domain, completed using reference TRBV19 and TRBJ2-5, is DGGITQSPKYLFRKEGQNVTLSCEQNLNHDAMYWYRQDPGQGLRLIYYSQIVNDFQKGDIAEGYSVSREKKESFPLTVTSAQKNPTAFYLCASSIFLAGQLNQETQYFGPGTRLLVL.